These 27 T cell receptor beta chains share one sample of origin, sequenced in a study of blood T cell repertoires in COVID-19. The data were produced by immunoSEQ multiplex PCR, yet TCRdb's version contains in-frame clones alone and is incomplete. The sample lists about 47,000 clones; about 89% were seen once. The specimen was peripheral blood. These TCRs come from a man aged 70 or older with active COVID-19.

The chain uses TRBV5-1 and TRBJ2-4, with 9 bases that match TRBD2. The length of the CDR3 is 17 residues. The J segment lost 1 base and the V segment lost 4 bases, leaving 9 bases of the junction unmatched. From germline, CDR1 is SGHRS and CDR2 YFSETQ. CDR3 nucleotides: TGCGCCAGCAGCCCAATGGGCGGGGGGGCCGCCAAAAACATTCAGTACTTC. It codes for CASSPMGGGAAKNIQYF.

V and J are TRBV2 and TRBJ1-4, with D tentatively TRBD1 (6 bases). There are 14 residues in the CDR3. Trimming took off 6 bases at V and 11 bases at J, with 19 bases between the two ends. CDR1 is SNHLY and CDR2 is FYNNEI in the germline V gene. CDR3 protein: CASRGTGTTGKLFF. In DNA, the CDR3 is TGTGCCAGCAGGGGAACAGGGACCACGGGCAAACTGTTTTTT.

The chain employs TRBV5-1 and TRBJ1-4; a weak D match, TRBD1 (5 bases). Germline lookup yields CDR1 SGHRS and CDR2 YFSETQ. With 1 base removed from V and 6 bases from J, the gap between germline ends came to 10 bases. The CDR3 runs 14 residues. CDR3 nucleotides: TGCGCCAGCAGCTTGAGGGGTGGAGATGAAAAACTGTTTTTT. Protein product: CASSLRGGDEKLFF.

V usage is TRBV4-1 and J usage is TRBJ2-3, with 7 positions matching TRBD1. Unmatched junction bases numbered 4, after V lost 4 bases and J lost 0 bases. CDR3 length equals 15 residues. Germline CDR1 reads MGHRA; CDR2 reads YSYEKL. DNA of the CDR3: TGCGCCAGCAGCCGAACAGGGGTGAGCACAGATACGCAGTATTTT. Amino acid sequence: CASSRTGVSTDTQYF.

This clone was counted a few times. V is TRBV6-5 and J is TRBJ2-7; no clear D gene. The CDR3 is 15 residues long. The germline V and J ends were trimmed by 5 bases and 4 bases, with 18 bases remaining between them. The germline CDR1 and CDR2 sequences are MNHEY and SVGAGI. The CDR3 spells CASSPNPGAAYEQYF. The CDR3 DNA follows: TGTGCCAGCAGTCCAAACCCTGGCGCGGCATACGAGCAGTACTTC.

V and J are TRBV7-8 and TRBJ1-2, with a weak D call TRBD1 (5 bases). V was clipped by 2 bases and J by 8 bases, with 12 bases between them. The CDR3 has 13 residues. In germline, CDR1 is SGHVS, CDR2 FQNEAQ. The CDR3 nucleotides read TGTGCCAGCAGCTTAAGCAGGGAGGGGGGCTACACCTTC. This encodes CASSLSREGGYTF.

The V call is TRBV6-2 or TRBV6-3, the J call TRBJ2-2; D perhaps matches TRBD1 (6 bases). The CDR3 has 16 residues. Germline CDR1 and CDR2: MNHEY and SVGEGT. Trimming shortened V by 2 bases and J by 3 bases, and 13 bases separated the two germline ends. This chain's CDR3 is CASSYPQGHYTGELFF. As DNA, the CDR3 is TGTGCCAGCAGTTACCCCCAGGGACACTACACCGGGGAGCTGTTTTTT.

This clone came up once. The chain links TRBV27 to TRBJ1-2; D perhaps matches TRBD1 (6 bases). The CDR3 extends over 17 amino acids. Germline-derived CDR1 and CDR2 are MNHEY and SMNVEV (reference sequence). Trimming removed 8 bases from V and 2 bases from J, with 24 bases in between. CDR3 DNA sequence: TGTGCCAGCTCTTCTTCGGCAGGGGTGAAATCGAACTATGGCTACACCTTC. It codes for CASSSSAGVKSNYGYTF.

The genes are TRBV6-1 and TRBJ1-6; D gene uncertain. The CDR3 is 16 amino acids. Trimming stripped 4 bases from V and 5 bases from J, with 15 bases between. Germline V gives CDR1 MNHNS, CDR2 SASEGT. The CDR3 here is CASSGLEQLNNSPLHF. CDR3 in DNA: TGTGCCAGCAGTGGCCTGGAACAGTTGAATAATTCACCCCTCCACTTT.

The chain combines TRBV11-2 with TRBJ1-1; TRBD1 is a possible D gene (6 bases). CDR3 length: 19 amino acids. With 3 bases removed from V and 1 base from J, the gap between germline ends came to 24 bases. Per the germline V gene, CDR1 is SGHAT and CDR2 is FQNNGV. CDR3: CASSLNWDNPRYENTEAFF. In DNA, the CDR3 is TGTGCCAGCAGCTTGAATTGGGACAACCCTCGCTATGAGAACACTGAAGCTTTCTTT.

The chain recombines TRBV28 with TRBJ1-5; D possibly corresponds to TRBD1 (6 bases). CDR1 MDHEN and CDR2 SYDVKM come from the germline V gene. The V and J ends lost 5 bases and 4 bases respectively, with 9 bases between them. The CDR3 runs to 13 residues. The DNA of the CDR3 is TGTGCCAGCAGTAAGGGGGGGAATCAGCCCCAGCATTTT. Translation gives CASSKGGNQPQHF.

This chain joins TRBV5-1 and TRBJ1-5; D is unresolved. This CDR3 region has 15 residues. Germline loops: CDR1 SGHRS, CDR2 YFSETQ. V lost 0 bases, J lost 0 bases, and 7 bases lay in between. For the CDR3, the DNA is TGCGCCAGCAGCTTGGGCGGCAATAGCAATCAGCCCCAGCATTTT. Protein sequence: CASSLGGNSNQPQHF.

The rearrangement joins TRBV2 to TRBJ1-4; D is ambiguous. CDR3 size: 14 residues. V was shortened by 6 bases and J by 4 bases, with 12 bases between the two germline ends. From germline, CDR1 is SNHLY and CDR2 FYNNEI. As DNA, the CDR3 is TGTGCCAGCAGCGAACGCCGGGGTAATGAAAAACTGTTTTTT. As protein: CASSERRGNEKLFF.

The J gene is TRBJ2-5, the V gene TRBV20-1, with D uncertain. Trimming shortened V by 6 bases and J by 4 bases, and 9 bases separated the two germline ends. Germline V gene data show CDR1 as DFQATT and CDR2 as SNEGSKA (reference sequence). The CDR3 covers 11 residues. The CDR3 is CSAASRETQYF. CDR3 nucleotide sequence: TGCAGTGCGGCTAGTAGAGAGACCCAGTACTTC.

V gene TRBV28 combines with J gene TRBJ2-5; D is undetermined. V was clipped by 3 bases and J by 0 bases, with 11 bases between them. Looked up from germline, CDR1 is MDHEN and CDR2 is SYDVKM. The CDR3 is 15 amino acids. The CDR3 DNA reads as TGTGCCAGCAGTTTCCCCTCCCAGTACCAAGAGACCCAGTACTTC. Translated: CASSFPSQYQETQYF. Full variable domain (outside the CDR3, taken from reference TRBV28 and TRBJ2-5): DVKVTQSSRYLVKRTGEKVFLECVQDMDHENMFWYRQDPGLGLRLIYFSYDVKMKEKGDIPEGYSVSREKKERFSLILESASTNQTSMYLCASSFPSQYQETQYFGPGTRLLVL.

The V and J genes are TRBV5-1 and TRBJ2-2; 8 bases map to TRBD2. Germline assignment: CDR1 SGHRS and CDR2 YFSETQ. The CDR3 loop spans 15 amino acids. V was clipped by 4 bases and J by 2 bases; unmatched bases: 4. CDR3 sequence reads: CASSPRGGNTGELFF. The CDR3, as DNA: TGCGCCAGCAGCCCACGGGGGGGTAACACCGGGGAGCTGTTTTTT.

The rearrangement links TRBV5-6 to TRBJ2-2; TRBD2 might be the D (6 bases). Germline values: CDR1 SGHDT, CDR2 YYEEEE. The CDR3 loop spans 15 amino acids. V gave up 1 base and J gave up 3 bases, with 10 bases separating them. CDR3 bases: TGTGCCAGCAGCTTGACTGGGAGGCACACCGGGGAGCTGTTTTTT. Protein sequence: CASSLTGRHTGELFF. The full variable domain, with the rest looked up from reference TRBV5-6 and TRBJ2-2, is DAGVTQSPTHLIKTRGQQVTLRCSPKSGHDTVSWYQQALGQGPQFIFQYYEEEERQRGNFPDRFSGHQFPNYSSELNVNALLLGDSALYLCASSLTGRHTGELFFGEGSRLTVL.

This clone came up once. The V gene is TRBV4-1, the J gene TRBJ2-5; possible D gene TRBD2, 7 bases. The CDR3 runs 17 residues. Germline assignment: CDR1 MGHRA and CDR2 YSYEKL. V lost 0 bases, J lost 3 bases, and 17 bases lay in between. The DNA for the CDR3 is TGCGCCAGCAGCCAAGATAAGGCGGGGGCCGGGAAAGAGACCCAGTACTTC. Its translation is CASSQDKAGAGKETQYF.

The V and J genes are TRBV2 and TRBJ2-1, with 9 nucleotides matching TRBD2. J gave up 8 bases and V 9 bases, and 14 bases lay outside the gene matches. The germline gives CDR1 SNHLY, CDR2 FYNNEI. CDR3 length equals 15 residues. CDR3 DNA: TGTGCCAGTCGTTCACGAGCGGGGGGAACAGATGAGCAGTTCTTC. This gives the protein CASRSRAGGTDEQFF.

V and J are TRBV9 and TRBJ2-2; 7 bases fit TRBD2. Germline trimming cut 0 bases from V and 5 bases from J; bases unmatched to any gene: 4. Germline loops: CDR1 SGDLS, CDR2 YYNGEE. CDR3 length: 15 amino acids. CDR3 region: CASSVGPGGTGELFF. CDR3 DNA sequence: TGTGCCAGCAGCGTAGGACCGGGGGGTACCGGGGAGCTGTTTTTT.

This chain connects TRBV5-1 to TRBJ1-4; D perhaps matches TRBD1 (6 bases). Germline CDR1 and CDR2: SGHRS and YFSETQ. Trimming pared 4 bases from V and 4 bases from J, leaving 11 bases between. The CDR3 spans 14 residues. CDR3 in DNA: TGCGCCAGCAGCATCGGACAGTTTAATGAAAAACTGTTTTTT. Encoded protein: CASSIGQFNEKLFF.

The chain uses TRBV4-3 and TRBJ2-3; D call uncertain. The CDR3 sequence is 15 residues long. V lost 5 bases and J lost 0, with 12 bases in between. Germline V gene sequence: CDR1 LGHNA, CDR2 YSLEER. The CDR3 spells CASSYSRGSTDTQYF. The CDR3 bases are TGCGCCAGCAGCTACAGTCGTGGTAGCACAGATACGCAGTATTTT.

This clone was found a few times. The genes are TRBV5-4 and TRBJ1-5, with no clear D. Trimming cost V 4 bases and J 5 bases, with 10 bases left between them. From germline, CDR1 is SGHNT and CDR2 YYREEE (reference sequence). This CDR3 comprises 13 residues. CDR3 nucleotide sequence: TGTGCCAGCAGCGCTGGACTTGATCAGCCCCAGCATTTT. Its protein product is CASSAGLDQPQHF.

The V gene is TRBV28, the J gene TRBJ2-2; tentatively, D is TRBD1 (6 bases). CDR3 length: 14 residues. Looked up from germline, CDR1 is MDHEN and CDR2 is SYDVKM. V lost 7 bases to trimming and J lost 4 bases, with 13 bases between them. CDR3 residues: CASTGGYLTGELFF. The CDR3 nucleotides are TGTGCCAGCACTGGGGGCTATCTCACCGGGGAGCTGTTTTTT.

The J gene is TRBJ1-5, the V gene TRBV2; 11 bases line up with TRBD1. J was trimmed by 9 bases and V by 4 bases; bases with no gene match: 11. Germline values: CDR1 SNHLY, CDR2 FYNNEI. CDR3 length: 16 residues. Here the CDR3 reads CASSVSRTGGSGPQHF. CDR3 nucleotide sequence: TGTGCCAGCAGTGTTTCAAGGACAGGGGGCTCTGGGCCCCAGCATTTT.

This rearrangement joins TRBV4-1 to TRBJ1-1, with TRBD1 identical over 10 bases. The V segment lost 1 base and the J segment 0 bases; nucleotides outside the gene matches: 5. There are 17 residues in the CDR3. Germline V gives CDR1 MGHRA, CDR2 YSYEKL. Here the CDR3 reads CASSQAPGQGLNTEAFF. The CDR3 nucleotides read TGCGCCAGCAGCCAAGCCCCGGGACAGGGGCTGAACACTGAAGCTTTCTTT.

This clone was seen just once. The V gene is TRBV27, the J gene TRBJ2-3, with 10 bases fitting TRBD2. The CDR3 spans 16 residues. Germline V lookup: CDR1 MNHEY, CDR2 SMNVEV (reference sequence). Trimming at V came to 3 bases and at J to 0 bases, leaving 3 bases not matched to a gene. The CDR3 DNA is TGTGCCAGCAGTTTTCTAGCGGGGGATAGCACAGATACGCAGTATTTT. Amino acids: CASSFLAGDSTDTQYF.